This T cell receptor (beta chain) was recovered during a study of blood T cell repertoires in COVID-19. For the study at large: Sites in the United States, Italy and Spain provided acute and convalescent COVID-19 samples.

Sequenced by immunoSEQ multiplex PCR; TCRdb stores in-frame clones only, minus some. This sample has approximately 100,000 clones, with more than 75% found just once. The sequencing input was peripheral blood. This TCR was recovered from a man in his fifties with acute or convalescent COVID-19.

The CDR3: CASSERPSRGEQFF. DNA of the CDR3: TGTGCCAGCAGTGAACGGCCCTCCAGGGGGGAGCAGTTCTTC. The rearrangement joins TRBV6-1 to TRBJ2-1; 7 nucleotides match TRBD1. V dropped 2 bases and J dropped 10; count of bases not matched to a gene: 8. Germline CDR1 MNHNS, CDR2 SASEGT. The CDR3 length is 14 residues.